Following are 15 T cell receptor beta chains from one sample sequenced in a study of T cell responses to AZD1222 COVID-19 vaccine. Produced via immunoSEQ multiplex PCR; TCRdb's table is partial and in-frame only. Altogether about 120,000 clones are present, roughly 91% being singletons, with the ten largest covering 5%. The sequencing here drew on peripheral blood, taken 28 days after the second AZD1222 dose. The receptors originated from an adult who received the AZD1222 COVID-19 vaccine.

This chain joins TRBV19 and TRBJ1-2; TRBD1 matches 7 bases. This CDR3 has 12 residues. The germline V gene encodes CDR1 LNHDA and CDR2 SQIVND (reference sequence). The J segment lost 8 bases and the V segment lost 7 bases, leaving 7 bases of the junction unmatched. CDR3 sequence: CASIPGQSGYTF. CDR3 sequence (DNA): TGTGCCAGTATCCCGGGACAGTCGGGCTACACCTTC. The full variable domain, with the rest looked up from reference TRBV19 and TRBJ1-2, is DGGITQSPKYLFRKEGQNVTLSCEQNLNHDAMYWYRQDPGQGLRLIYYSQIVNDFQKGDIAEGYSVSREKKESFPLTVTSAQKNPTAFYLCASIPGQSGYTFGSGTRLTVV.

This clone was detected only once. The chain links TRBV5-4 to TRBJ2-7; D remains unclear. V lost 3 bases and J 4 bases, leaving 11 bases between the germline ends. The CDR3 is made up of 13 amino acids. CDR1 and CDR2 (germline): SGHNT, YYREEE (reference sequence). CDR3 protein: CASSSESLYEQYF. CDR3 nucleotide sequence: TGTGCCAGCAGCTCTGAGTCCTTGTACGAGCAGTACTTC.

This chain joins TRBV5-1 and TRBJ2-7, with TRBD2 matching 13 bases. Per germline, CDR1 SGHRS and CDR2 YFSETQ. The CDR3 totals 17 residues. Germline trimming cut 2 bases from V and 0 bases from J; bases unmatched to any gene: 5. DNA of the CDR3: TGCGCCAGCAGCTTCCTGGGACTAGCGGGGTTCTCCTACGAGCAGTACTTC. It yields the protein CASSFLGLAGFSYEQYF.

The rearrangement joins TRBV5-1 to TRBJ2-2; D may be TRBD1 (6 bases). In germline, CDR1 is SGHRS, CDR2 YFSETQ. V gave up 0 bases and J gave up 6 bases, with 6 bases separating them. The length of the CDR3 is 13 residues. The DNA of the CDR3 is TGCGCCAGCAGCTTGGAGGGGGCCGGGGAGCTGTTTTTT. Its translation is CASSLEGAGELFF.

The rearrangement links TRBV19 to TRBJ2-7; 10 bases match TRBD2. CDR3 size: 16 residues. Germline loops: CDR1 LNHDA, CDR2 SQIVND (reference sequence). Trimming at V came to 1 base and at J to 4 bases, leaving 7 bases not matched to a gene. The CDR3 sequence: CASSIGPAGGPYEQYF. In nucleotides, the CDR3 is TGTGCCAGTAGTATAGGGCCAGCGGGAGGGCCTTACGAGCAGTACTTC.

This clone was observed a single time. The chain links TRBV5-1 to TRBJ1-2; 7 bases are a match to TRBD1. The CDR3 runs to 16 residues. The J segment lost 2 bases and the V segment lost 0 bases, leaving 7 bases of the junction unmatched. Germline lookup yields CDR1 SGHRS and CDR2 YFSETQ. This chain's CDR3 is CASSLVRQGGNYGYTF. Written as DNA, the CDR3 is TGCGCCAGCAGCTTGGTCCGACAGGGTGGGAACTATGGCTACACCTTC.

This chain joins TRBV6-2 or TRBV6-3 and TRBJ2-5; tentatively, D is TRBD1 or TRBD2 (6 bases each). The V end was cut by 6 bases, the J end by 4 bases, with 12 bases between. The CDR3 runs to 13 residues. Germline CDR1 reads MNHEY; CDR2 reads SVGEGT. The CDR3 here is CASSGGPRETQYF. The CDR3 DNA follows: TGTGCCAGCAGCGGGGGCCCTCGAGAGACCCAGTACTTC.

This chain links TRBV25-1 with TRBJ1-2; 11 bases agree with TRBD1. Per germline, CDR1 MGHDK and CDR2 SYGVNS. This CDR3 contains 12 residues. Losses at the gene ends were 4 bases for V and 8 bases for J; bases not matched to a gene: 0. The CDR3 loop is CASSGTGGGYTF. CDR3 sequence (DNA): TGTGCCAGCAGTGGGACAGGGGGCGGCTACACCTTC.

The chain joins TRBV6-2 or TRBV6-3 to TRBJ1-1; D is ambiguous. Germline values: CDR1 MNHEY, CDR2 SVGEGT. Trimming removed 0 bases at V and 7 bases at J, with 9 bases between. The CDR3 covers 13 residues. CDR3 protein: CASSYSGGFEAFF. CDR3 nucleotide sequence: TGTGCCAGCAGTTACTCCGGCGGATTTGAAGCTTTCTTT.

This clone occurred a few times. The CDR3 DNA is TGTGCCAGTAGTGTCACAGGAATGAACACTGAAGCTTTCTTT. It encodes CASSVTGMNTEAFF. The gene calls are TRBV19 and TRBJ1-1, with a weak D call TRBD1 (5 bases). The V end lost 5 bases, the J end lost 0 bases, and 10 bases lay between the germline ends. Germline-derived CDR1 and CDR2 are LNHDA and SQIVND (reference sequence). This CDR3 contains 14 residues. Full variable domain (outside the CDR3, taken from reference TRBV19 and TRBJ1-1): DGGITQSPKYLFRKEGQNVTLSCEQNLNHDAMYWYRQDPGQGLRLIYYSQIVNDFQKGDIAEGYSVSREKKESFPLTVTSAQKNPTAFYLCASSVTGMNTEAFFGQGTRLTVV.

CDR3 DNA sequence: TGTGCCAGTAGTATGGACAGGGTGGGAGAGACCCAGTACTTC. Translated: CASSMDRVGETQYF. The chain carries TRBV19 and TRBJ2-5; 8 bases agree with TRBD1. The CDR3 loop spans 14 amino acids. Trimming at V came to 3 bases and at J to 4 bases, leaving 4 bases not matched to a gene. From germline, CDR1 is LNHDA and CDR2 SQIVND (reference sequence).

V is TRBV9 and J is TRBJ2-3, with TRBD2 identical over 13 bases. The trim removed 4 bases at V and 5 bases at J, leaving 7 bases unmatched. This CDR3 contains 16 residues. The germline CDR1 and CDR2 sequences are SGDLS and YYNGEE. CDR3 nucleotide sequence: TGTGCCAGCAGCTTAGGACTAGCGGGAGTAATAGATACGCAGTATTTT. Translating gives CASSLGLAGVIDTQYF.

V is TRBV6-2 or TRBV6-3 and J is TRBJ2-7; D ambiguous. Germline values: CDR1 MNHEY, CDR2 SVGEGT. Deletions cut 2 bases from V and 4 bases from J, with 15 bases between. The CDR3 covers 15 residues. CDR3 loop: CASSYLPEKTYEQYF. The DNA of the CDR3 is TGTGCCAGCAGTTACCTTCCAGAAAAAACATACGAGCAGTACTTC.

As for this clone: This same CDR3 is encoded by further DNA sequences in the sample. The genes are TRBV12-3 or TRBV12-4 and TRBJ1-2; possible D gene TRBD1, 5 bases. The CDR3 extends over 11 amino acids. V was clipped by 5 bases and J by 8 bases, with 9 bases between them. The CDR3 here is CASSLRGGYTF. CDR3 bases: TGTGCCAGCAGTCTACGGGGGGGCTACACCTTC.

The gene calls are TRBV5-1 and TRBJ1-4; no reliable D call. This CDR3 has 17 residues. Germline CDR1 and CDR2: SGHRS and YFSETQ. The V end was cut by 4 bases, the J end by 1 base, with 17 bases between. The CDR3 nucleotides are TGCGCCAGCAGCGTAACAAACTCCAGGAGAACTAATGAAAAACTGTTTTTT. Translating it yields CASSVTNSRRTNEKLFF.